The rows below give T cell receptor beta chains drawn from one sample of a study of blood T cells in healthy people across ages. TCRdb analysed the 5' RACE reads with MiXCR anew, one entry per CDR3 protein. The sample holds approximately 800,000 distinct CDR3 sequences; 56% are singletons and the top ten take around 24%. The material sequenced was blood. The receptors originated from a man in his forties or fifties in good health. CDR3s include the opening cysteine and the closing phenylalanine or tryptophan. D genes are given only for firm matches. Part of the rows lack a size; the others show once, few, many or a class for expanded clones.

CAIRGFGIGEQYF	TGTGCCATCAGGGGGTTTGGAATAGGCGAGCAGTACTTC	TRBJ2-7	NA	NA	TRBV10-3
CASSFRDSGANVLTF	TGTGCCAGCAGCTTCCGGGACTCTGGGGCCAACGTCCTGACTTTC	TRBJ2-6	few	NA	TRBV7-2
CATSDFRGETQYF	TGTGCCACCAGTGATTTCAGGGGAGAGACCCAGTACTTC	TRBJ2-5	NA	NA	TRBV24-1
CASMVAFGSVETQYF	TGTGCCAGCATGGTCGCTTTCGGGTCGGTGGAGACCCAGTACTTC	TRBJ2-5	few	NA	TRBV28
CASSQEGTGGYAGANVLTF	TGTGCCAGCAGCCAAGAAGGGACAGGGGGATATGCTGGGGCCAACGTCCTGACTTTC	TRBJ2-6	NA	TRBD1	TRBV3-1
CAIRQGNIQYF	TGTGCCATCCGACAAGGAAACATTCAGTACTTC	TRBJ2-4	few	NA	TRBV28
CASSRTSARGTPVTYEQYF	TGTGCCAGCAGTAGAACATCCGCCCGTGGGACACCGGTAACCTACGAGCAGTACTTC	TRBJ2-7	NA	NA	TRBV6-1
CSARGTGRQETQYF	TGCAGTGCTAGAGGAACCGGAAGACAAGAGACCCAGTACTTC	TRBJ2-5	once	NA	TRBV20-1
CSARDPPTTSRNEQFF	TGCAGTGCTAGGGATCCTCCGACTACTTCGAGGAATGAGCAGTTCTTC	TRBJ2-1	NA	NA	TRBV20-1
CASSTTGGGYTF	TGTGCCAGCAGTACCACAGGGGGAGGCTACACCTTC	TRBJ1-2	NA	TRBD1	TRBV28
CASSFSGINEQYF	TGTGCCAGCAGCTTTAGCGGGATTAACGAGCAGTACTTC	TRBJ2-7	NA	TRBD2	TRBV7-2
CASSKVLPPRTDTQHF	TGTGCCAGCAGCAAAGTCCTTCCTCCCCGCACAGATACGCAGCATTTT	TRBJ1-5	NA	NA	TRBV21-1
CASSLGLEGQPQHF	TGTGCCAGCAGTCTAGGACTGGAGGGACAGCCCCAGCATTTT	TRBJ1-5	NA	NA	TRBV6-6
CSARDTQLLKNIQYF	TGCAGTGCTAGAGATACACAGCTCCTTAAAAACATTCAGTACTTC	TRBJ2-4	NA	NA	TRBV20-1
CSANVGYEQFF	TGCAGTGCTAACGTCGGGTATGAGCAGTTCTTC	TRBJ2-1	NA	NA	TRBV20-1
CASSRDSSPSTDTQYF	TGTGCCAGCAGTCGCGACAGCTCCCCTAGCACAGATACGCAGTATTTT	TRBJ2-3	NA	NA	TRBV7-2
CSARVASGKFGVRYEQFF	TGCAGTGCTAGAGTTGCTAGCGGGAAATTCGGGGTTAGGTATGAGCAGTTCTTC	TRBJ2-1	NA	TRBD2	TRBV20-1
CASSLSGTSGGAQETQYF	TGTGCCAGCAGTTTGTCCGGGACTAGCGGGGGGGCACAAGAGACCCAGTACTTC	TRBJ2-5	NA	TRBD2	TRBV6-5
CASSLVGGPYEQYF	TGTGCCAGCAGCTTAGTAGGGGGACCCTACGAGCAGTACTTC	TRBJ2-7	NA	NA	TRBV11-3
CSVERYSLMNIQYF	TGCAGCGTTGAACGGTACAGTTTAATGAACATTCAGTACTTC	TRBJ2-4	NA	NA	TRBV29-1
CASSQVLADTSSYNEQYF	TGCGCCAGCAGCCAAGTTCTAGCTGATACGAGCTCCTACAATGAGCAGTACTTC	TRBJ2-7	NA	NA	TRBV4-1
CSVIPGTVGYTF	TGCAGCGTTATCCCGGGTACCGTTGGCTACACCTTC	TRBJ1-2	few	NA	TRBV29-1
CASSLAGAGRVNTEAFF	TGTGCCAGCAGCTTAGCGGGGGCTGGTCGCGTGAACACTGAAGCTTTCTTT	TRBJ1-1	NA	NA	TRBV11-2
CASSLVSSSGYTF	TGTGCCAGCAGCTTAGTTTCCAGCAGCGGCTACACCTTC	TRBJ1-2	NA	NA	TRBV7-9
CASSPRQGAMDEQFF	TGTGCCAGCAGCCCGAGACAGGGGGCTATGGATGAGCAGTTCTTC	TRBJ2-1	NA	TRBD1	TRBV7-9
CSARTPRAWDEQFF	TGCAGTGCAAGAACGCCGAGGGCCTGGGATGAGCAGTTCTTC	TRBJ2-1	NA	NA	TRBV20-1
CASSQLQGQENIQYF	TGCGCCAGCAGCCAATTACAGGGACAGGAAAACATTCAGTACTTC	TRBJ2-4	NA	TRBD1	TRBV4-3
CASSAGQELYGYTF	TGTGCCAGCAGCGCGGGACAGGAGCTCTATGGCTACACCTTC	TRBJ1-2	NA	TRBD1	TRBV9
CSARARRQSGNYGYTF	TGCAGTGCTAGAGCCCGGCGCCAGTCGGGGAACTATGGCTACACCTTC	TRBJ1-2	NA	NA	TRBV20-1
CASSAWTSGRSYNEQFF	TGTGCCAGCAGCGCCTGGACTAGCGGGCGTTCCTACAATGAGCAGTTCTTC	TRBJ2-1	few	TRBD2	TRBV7-3
CASSFSGQEAQLIAKNIQYF	TGCGCCAGCAGCTTTAGCGGACAGGAAGCACAATTAATAGCCAAAAACATTCAGTACTTC	TRBJ2-4	NA	NA	TRBV5-1
CASSPKGAYNEQFF	TGTGCCAGCAGCCCCAAGGGAGCCTACAATGAGCAGTTCTTC	TRBJ2-1	NA	NA	TRBV6-5
CASSQDSGLTDTQYF	TGTGCCAGCAGCCAAGACAGCGGCCTCACAGATACGCAGTATTTT	TRBJ2-3	NA	NA	TRBV14
CASSADRLAKNIQYF	TGTGCCAGCAGCGCGGACAGACTAGCCAAAAACATTCAGTACTTC	TRBJ2-4	NA	NA	TRBV7-9
CASRETGANVLTF	TGTGCCAGCAGGGAGACTGGGGCCAACGTCCTGACTTTC	TRBJ2-6	NA	NA	TRBV6-5
CASSLKGNQPQHF	TGTGCCAGCAGTTTAAAGGGTAATCAGCCCCAGCATTTT	TRBJ1-5	few	NA	TRBV28
CATSRVVGELFF	TGTGCCACCAGCAGAGTTGTAGGGGAGCTGTTTTTT	TRBJ2-2	NA	NA	TRBV15
CASSLFSGGASDTQYF	TGCGCCAGCAGCTTGTTTAGCGGGGGGGCGTCAGATACGCAGTATTTT	TRBJ2-3	NA	TRBD2	TRBV5-1
CSADRTGSYGYTF	TGCAGCGCTGACCGGACAGGCTCCTATGGCTACACCTTC	TRBJ1-2	NA	TRBD1	TRBV29-1
CASSVGGDSLSYEQYF	TGTGCCAGCAGCGTAGGAGGTGACAGCCTCTCCTACGAGCAGTACTTC	TRBJ2-7	once	NA	TRBV9
CASSRTGGAGADVLTF	TGTGCCAGCAGCCGCACAGGGGGCGCTGGGGCCGACGTCCTGACTTTC	TRBJ2-6	NA	TRBD1	TRBV7-9
CAIRDGQGSSGANVLTF	TGTGCCATCAGAGACGGACAGGGATCCTCTGGGGCCAACGTCCTGACTTTC	TRBJ2-6	NA	TRBD1	TRBV10-3
CSARNRGKGTEAFF	TGCAGTGCCCGGAACAGGGGAAAGGGTACTGAAGCTTTCTTT	TRBJ1-1	few	TRBD1	TRBV20-1
CASSSRLLLFLETQYF	TGTGCCAGCAGCTCAAGACTTTTGTTGTTTTTAGAGACCCAGTACTTC	TRBJ2-5	NA	NA	TRBV5-5
CAGKSGGATDTQYF	TGTGCGGGCAAAAGTGGGGGCGCGACAGATACGCAGTATTTT	TRBJ2-3	NA	NA	TRBV6-6
CASSSTGNGQLYNEQFF	TGTGCCAGCAGCTCGACGGGAAACGGACAGCTATACAATGAGCAGTTCTTC	TRBJ2-1	NA	NA	TRBV7-8
CASSLAQGLRGGELFF	TGTGCCAGCAGCTTAGCGCAGGGCTTGAGGGGCGGGGAGCTGTTTTTT	TRBJ2-2	NA	NA	TRBV7-2
CASSLAGDATYEQYF	TGTGCCAGCAGCTTAGCAGGGGACGCGACCTACGAGCAGTACTTC	TRBJ2-7	few	NA	TRBV7-2
CASSPQGGQPQHF	TGTGCCAGCAGCCCTCAGGGGGGACAGCCCCAGCATTTT	TRBJ1-5	NA	TRBD1	TRBV7-3
CASSLSTRPYREQYF	TGTGCCAGCAGTTTATCAACTCGGCCCTACAGAGAGCAGTACTTC	TRBJ2-7	NA	NA	TRBV27
CSASVGRRYGYTF	TGCAGTGCTAGTGTGGGCCGTCGGTATGGCTACACCTTC	TRBJ1-2	many	NA	TRBV20-1
CASRPSGSGGVYNEQFF	TGTGCCAGCAGACCCTCAGGTAGCGGAGGGGTCTACAATGAGCAGTTCTTC	TRBJ2-1	NA	NA	TRBV6-2/TRBV6-3
CASSLLTEADTQYF	TGTGCCAGCAGCCTCCTTACCGAGGCAGATACGCAGTATTTT	TRBJ2-3	NA	NA	TRBV9
CSAGGRNQPQHF	TGCAGTGCTGGGGGAAGAAATCAGCCCCAGCATTTT	TRBJ1-5	NA	NA	TRBV29-1
CASSLTAPNTGELFF	TGTGCCAGCAGCTTGACAGCACCCAACACCGGGGAGCTGTTTTTT	TRBJ2-2	few	NA	TRBV6-5
CSAGRLAGHYEQYF	TGCAGTGCCGGGAGACTAGCGGGGCATTACGAGCAGTACTTC	TRBJ2-7	NA	TRBD2	TRBV20-1
CSAREDRGGDEKLFF	TGCAGTGCTAGAGAGGACAGGGGAGGGGATGAAAAACTGTTTTTT	TRBJ1-4	NA	TRBD1	TRBV20-1
CASSAKLCEQFF	TGTGCCAGCAGTGCGAAATTATGTGAGCAGTTCTTC	TRBJ2-1	NA	NA	TRBV25-1
CASSLVQGSEEQFF	TGCGCCAGCAGCTTGGTTCAGGGTTCGGAAGAGCAGTTCTTC	TRBJ2-1	NA	NA	TRBV5-1